Reported below is one T cell receptor (beta chain). The antigen remains unidentified. All trial patients relapsed after autologous stem cell transplantation. Sequenced by immunoSEQ multiplex PCR; TCRdb stores in-frame clones only, minus some. The sample has around 25,000 clones; roughly 82% are singletons. The data belong to a study of PD-1 blockade in classical Hodgkin lymphoma. Findings of the study overall: CD4+ but not CD8+ TCR diversity rose significantly by C4D1. Later analyses included only patients treated at least 1 year post-ASCT.

With 5 bases removed from V and 0 bases from J, the gap between germline ends came to 8 bases. Germline V lookup: CDR1 MNHEY, CDR2 SVGAGI. The CDR3 runs to 15 residues. The source material was peripheral blood mononuclear cells (PBMCs), sampled before the second cycle of nivolumab. This sequence joins TRBV6-5 and TRBJ2-6; the D is unclear. The TCR originated in a human donor with classical Hodgkin lymphoma. DNA for the CDR3: TGTGCCAGCAGTCGACCCCTCTCTGGGGCCAACGTCCTGACTTTC. This encodes CASSRPLSGANVLTF.